There are many counts of the clone carrying this T cell receptor beta chain. Antigen unknown. A library of TCRbeta sequences, prepared with unique molecular identifiers, was generated. Each CDR3 protein gets one entry after TCRdb re-called the PCR reads with MiXCR. The sample includes about 490,000 distinct CDR3 sequences, 10% seen only once; the top ten take 2% to 2.5%. The data are from a study of T-cell reconstitution after alpha-beta-depleted transplantation in children. Study findings and constraints: Surviving recipient T cells and thymic progenitors underlay high day-60 TCRbeta diversity in some patients. About two months after transplant, alpha-beta T cells reportedly came from several hundred expanded graft clones. Most T-cell counts and diversity one year after the transplant came from T cells that were newly produced.

Germline values: CDR1 MDHEN, CDR2 SYDVKM. The CDR3 loop spans 13 amino acids. V shed 5 bases and J shed 5 bases, with 10 bases lying between them. The TCR was taken from a child aged 2 to 9 with inherited bone marrow failure, due to receive a stem cell transplant. Material: PBMCs, obtained before TCRalphabeta/CD19-depleted stem cell transplant. The chain carries TRBV28 and TRBJ2-1; no clear D. The DNA of the CDR3 is TGTGCCAGCAGTGTCGGCGGTCACAATGAGCAGTTCTTC. This encodes CASSVGGHNEQFF. Together with reference TRBV28 and TRBJ2-1, the CDR3 gives the full variable domain: DVKVTQSSRYLVKRTGEKVFLECVQDMDHENMFWYRQDPGLGLRLIYFSYDVKMKEKGDIPEGYSVSREKKERFSLILESASTNQTSMYLCASSVGGHNEQFFGPGTRLTVL.